These 25 T cell receptor beta chains share one sample of origin, sequenced in a study of cytomegalovirus exposure and HLA in healthy donors. This PCR relied on a set of 60 Vbeta primers and 13 Jbeta primers. Libraries were prepared by immunoSEQ multiplex PCR; TCRdb keeps only in-frame clonotypes and omits some of them. The sample gives fewer than 250,000 clones, 82% of which show up once; 6% is in the top ten. Sequenced sample: PBMCs. The receptors shown here come from a man aged 35 to 55 in good health and CMV-seropositive.

V is TRBV10-1 and J is TRBJ2-7, with 9 bases that match TRBD1. CDR3 length: 15 amino acids. The J segment lost 5 bases and the V segment lost 3 bases, leaving 8 bases of the junction unmatched. The germline V gene has CDR1 WNHNN and CDR2 SYGVQD (reference sequence). The CDR3 protein is CASSESTGGIHEQYF. CDR3 DNA: TGCGCCAGCAGTGAATCGACAGGGGGGATCCACGAGCAGTACTTC.

This clone was counted a few times. CDR3 residues: CSGTRTGGAIYNEQFF. The CDR3 DNA sequence: TGCAGCGGAACCCGGACCGGCGGGGCTATATACAATGAGCAGTTCTTC. The chain carries TRBV29-1 and TRBJ2-1; perhaps TRBD2 as D (6 bases). V lost 7 bases, J lost 4 bases, and 23 bases lay in between. The CDR3 extends over 16 amino acids. In germline, CDR1 is SQVTM, CDR2 ANQGSEA.

The chain employs TRBV11-3 and TRBJ2-1, with TRBD2 matching over 14 bases. V dropped 4 bases and J dropped 8; count of bases not matched to a gene: 13. The CDR3 is 18 amino acids. Germline CDR1 is SGHNT and CDR2 is YENEEA. CDR3 bases: TGTGCCAGCAGCTCCGGGCCGGGACTAGCGGGAGTTATCGATGAGCAGTTCTTC. Translated: CASSSGPGLAGVIDEQFF.

This clone occurred a few times. This chain uses TRBV27 with TRBJ2-4; D is unresolved. The length of the CDR3 is 19 residues. The V gene lost 3 bases and the J gene lost 0 bases, with 21 bases spanning the gap. The germline V gene encodes CDR1 MNHEY and CDR2 SMNVEV (reference sequence). As DNA, the CDR3 is TGTGCCAGCAGTTTCCCTTCAGAGGTCGGTAGACTAGCCAAAAACATTCAGTACTTC. Protein: CASSFPSEVGRLAKNIQYF.

The V call is TRBV4-1, the J call TRBJ2-7; D gene unclear. In germline, CDR1 is MGHRA, CDR2 YSYEKL. Trimming stripped 0 bases from V and 2 bases from J, with 11 bases between. This CDR3 region has 15 residues. CDR3 DNA sequence: TGCGCCAGCAGCCAAGACCTCTCTACCACCTACGAGCAGTACTTC. This encodes CASSQDLSTTYEQYF.

This clone was detected once. The chain is built from TRBV7-2 and TRBJ1-2; D remains unclear. Trimming took 1 base from V and 2 from J, leaving 5 bases between them. The germline CDR1 and CDR2 sequences are SGHTA and FQGNSA. This CDR3 is 13 amino acids long. The CDR3 protein is CASSLVQNYGYTF. The CDR3 nucleotides are TGTGCCAGCAGCTTAGTTCAGAACTATGGCTACACCTTC. The variable domain in full, with the rest retrieved from reference TRBV7-2 and TRBJ1-2, is GAGVSQSPSNKVTEKGKDVELRCDPISGHTALYWYRQSLGQGLEFLIYFQGNSAPDKSGLPSDRFSAERTGGSVSTLTIQRTQQEDSAVYLCASSLVQNYGYTFGSGTRLTVV.

This clone was counted a few times. V is TRBV5-1 and J is TRBJ1-2; 9 positions agree with TRBD1. Per germline, CDR1 SGHRS and CDR2 YFSETQ. The trim removed 5 bases at V and 1 base at J, leaving 12 bases unmatched. CDR3 length: 17 residues. CDR3 DNA: TGCGCCAGCAGACCACAGGGGGCCAGCAGTATTAACTATGGCTACACCTTC. It translates to CASRPQGASSINYGYTF.

This chain links TRBV7-9 with TRBJ2-1, with no clear D. The V end lost 1 base, the J end lost 0 bases, and 7 bases lay between the germline ends. CDR3 length: 15 residues. Looked up from germline, CDR1 is SEHNR and CDR2 is FQNEAQ (reference sequence). CDR3 region: CASSLGISSYNEQFF. The CDR3 bases are TGTGCCAGCAGCTTAGGAATTAGCTCCTACAATGAGCAGTTCTTC.

The gene calls are TRBV6-1 and TRBJ1-5, with D possibly being TRBD1 (5 bases). This CDR3 spans 17 amino acids. Trimming left V 4 bases short and J 0 bases short, with 16 bases between. The germline V gene encodes CDR1 MNHNS and CDR2 SASEGT. For the CDR3, the DNA is TGTGCCAGCAGTGTTCAGGTGGGGGGATATAGCAATCAGCCCCAGCATTTT. Translation gives CASSVQVGGYSNQPQHF.

This chain connects TRBV4-2 to TRBJ2-1; the match to TRBD2 covers 10 bases. After removal of 2 bases from V and 11 bases from J, the junction contained 9 bases not matched to a gene. Looked up from germline, CDR1 is LGHNA and CDR2 is YNFKEQ. The CDR3 spans 15 residues. CDR3 coding DNA: TGTGCCAGCAGCCAAAGACTGAGCGGGAGGGCGAAGCAGTTCTTC. This sequence encodes CASSQRLSGRAKQFF.

The chain is built from TRBV19 and TRBJ2-5, with TRBD2 matching 11 bases. The V gene's germline CDR1 is LNHDA and CDR2 SQIVND (reference sequence). The V gene end was trimmed by 4 bases and the J gene end by 5 bases; junction bases not matched to a gene: 6. This CDR3 spans 15 amino acids. Here the CDR3 DNA reads TGTGCCAGTAGTACTAGCGGGAGGACAGCGGAGACCCAGTACTTC. This translates into CASSTSGRTAETQYF.

The chain employs TRBV14 and TRBJ2-7; 10 bases are shared with TRBD2. This CDR3 comprises 16 residues. CDR1 is SGHDN and CDR2 is FVKESK in the germline V gene. The trim removed 0 bases at V and 3 bases at J, leaving 5 bases unmatched. The CDR3 loop is CASSQEKREGLYEQYF. The CDR3 coding sequence is TGTGCCAGCAGCCAAGAAAAGCGGGAGGGCCTCTACGAGCAGTACTTC.

The chain joins TRBV5-1 to TRBJ2-2; D might be TRBD2 (6 bases). Germline V gene lookup returns CDR1 SGHRS and CDR2 YFSETQ. There are 14 residues in the CDR3. Trimming removed 2 bases at V and 5 bases at J, with 10 bases between. DNA of the CDR3: TGCGCCAGCAGCTTCGAGGCGGGGACCGGGGAGCTGTTTTTT. Amino acids: CASSFEAGTGELFF.

The chain links TRBV7-3 to TRBJ2-1, with 10 bases identical to TRBD2. The CDR3 length is 16 residues. CDR1 and CDR2 (germline): SGHTA, FQGTGA. Unmatched junction bases numbered 11, after V lost 5 bases and J lost 7 bases. The CDR3 region is CASSPLLGSGGNEQFF. The CDR3, as DNA: TGTGCCAGCAGCCCCCTACTGGGTAGCGGGGGGAATGAGCAGTTCTTC.

V is TRBV28 and J is TRBJ2-5, with 8 positions matching TRBD2. Germline V gene sequence: CDR1 MDHEN, CDR2 SYDVKM. V lost 3 bases to trimming and J lost 4 bases; unmatched junction nucleotides: 7. The length of the CDR3 is 15 residues. The CDR3 bases are TGTGCCAGCAGTTTGCCCAGCCTAGCGGGAGAGACCCAGTACTTC. Protein: CASSLPSLAGETQYF.

The chain carries TRBV18 and TRBJ2-6, with D maybe TRBD2 (6 bases). Germline assignment: CDR1 KGHSH and CDR2 LQKENI. CDR3 length equals 19 residues. Trimming removed 6 bases at V and 0 bases at J, with 21 bases between. CDR3 DNA sequence: TGTGCCAGCTCCAACCCAATGGCTGGCGGGGACTCTGGGGCCAACGTCCTGACTTTC. Protein: CASSNPMAGGDSGANVLTF.

The V and J genes are TRBV7-2 and TRBJ1-2; the match to TRBD1 covers 9 bases. The CDR3 covers 16 residues. V trimming: 1 base; J trimming: 1 base; junction bases outside the gene matches: 4. From germline, CDR1 is SGHTA and CDR2 FQGNSA. CDR3 sequence (DNA): TGTGCCAGCAGCTTAGGGGGGACAGGGAGTAACTATGGCTACACCTTC. Amino acid sequence: CASSLGGTGSNYGYTF.

The CDR3 DNA follows: TGTGCCAGCAGACGCGACAGGGCGAACGGCTACACCTTC. Amino acid sequence: CASRRDRANGYTF. This chain links TRBV6-5 with TRBJ1-2; the match to TRBD1 covers 7 bases. This CDR3 is built from 13 residues. The junction had 9 bases not matched to a gene; V was cut back by 6 bases and J by 8 bases. The V gene's germline CDR1 is MNHEY and CDR2 SVGAGI.

This chain connects TRBV6-6 to TRBJ1-5; TRBD1 matches at 8 bases. CDR3 size: 14 residues. Germline V CDR1 and CDR2: MNHNY, SVGAGI (reference sequence). Germline trimming cut 11 bases from V and 3 bases from J; bases unmatched to any gene: 9. CDR3 residues: CAVQGDSVNQPQHF. The DNA for the CDR3 is TGTGCCGTACAGGGGGACTCCGTCAATCAGCCCCAGCATTTT.

This clone occurred a few times. The rearrangement uses TRBV6-6 and TRBJ2-6, with D perhaps TRBD1 (5 bases). Trimming pared 7 bases from V and 0 bases from J, leaving 7 bases between. The CDR3 sequence is 14 residues long. Germline values: CDR1 MNHNY, CDR2 SVGAGI (reference sequence). CDR3: CASTQGSGANVLTF. CDR3 sequence (DNA): TGTGCCAGCACTCAGGGCTCTGGGGCCAACGTCCTGACTTTC.

V usage is TRBV6-5 and J usage is TRBJ1-2; D ambiguous. From germline, CDR1 is MNHEY and CDR2 SVGAGI. The germline V and J ends were trimmed by 0 bases and 5 bases, with 7 bases remaining between them. The CDR3 contains 13 residues. CDR3 amino acids: CASSYSTGYGYTF. As DNA, the CDR3 is TGTGCCAGCAGTTACTCCACGGGGTATGGCTACACCTTC.

This clone has a handful of counts. V gene TRBV9 combines with J gene TRBJ1-2; 7 bases map to TRBD1. The CDR3 totals 16 residues. Looked up from germline, CDR1 is SGDLS and CDR2 is YYNGEE. V shed 4 bases and J 3 bases; nucleotides not matched to a gene: 12. The CDR3 reads CASSLRSTGSDYGYTF. DNA for the CDR3: TGTGCCAGCAGCCTCAGATCGACAGGGAGCGACTATGGCTACACCTTC.

The chain has TRBV4-1 and TRBJ2-2; possible D gene TRBD1, 6 bases. CDR1 MGHRA and CDR2 YSYEKL come from the germline V gene. The CDR3 runs to 15 residues. Trimming removed 6 bases from V and 5 bases from J, with 16 bases in between. Written as DNA, the CDR3 is TGCGCCAGCAGGACCGGGACATCAAGGACCGGGGAGCTGTTTTTT. Translated: CASRTGTSRTGELFF.

V is TRBV30 and J is TRBJ2-7; the D gene is possibly TRBD2 (5 bases). Trimming removed 0 bases from V and 5 bases from J, with 11 bases in between. CDR3 length: 13 residues. Per the germline V gene, CDR1 is GTSNPN and CDR2 is SVGIG (reference sequence). The CDR3 loop reads CAWSVLEGNEQYF. CDR3 sequence (DNA): TGTGCCTGGAGTGTACTAGAGGGTAACGAGCAGTACTTC.

The rearrangement links TRBV6-5 to TRBJ2-4; 7 bases align to TRBD2. CDR3 size: 12 residues. Trimming removed 10 bases from V and 7 bases from J; junction bases left unmatched: 7. CDR1 is MNHEY and CDR2 is SVGAGI in the germline V gene. This chain's CDR3 is CATREGDNIQYF. The CDR3 bases are TGTGCCACCAGGGAGGGAGATAACATTCAGTACTTC.